This section outlines one T cell receptor (beta chain) sequence together with its context. Its antigen is unidentified. Alongside a J-beta primer mix, a sample-barcoded 5' primer served in a second PCR lasting roughly 7 to 11 cycles. TCRdb reprocessed the 5' RACE reads via MiXCR and lists one record per CDR3 protein. The sample has approximately 940,000 distinct CDR3 sequences; roughly 52% are singletons. The sample belongs to a study of blood T cells in healthy people across ages. Study summary: With template switching, about one barcoded beta molecule was captured per two T cells.

Germline V gene lookup returns CDR1 LGHNA and CDR2 YNFKEQ. V dropped 4 bases and J dropped 4; count of bases not matched to a gene: 9. The CDR3 loop spans 16 amino acids. Study-level results: Long-lived donors had more naive CD4+ cells and higher diversity than aged donors.

The rearrangement uses TRBV4-2 and TRBJ2-3, with 9 bases matching TRBD2. This receptor was obtained from a man younger than 45 in good health. Sequenced sample: blood. DNA for the CDR3: TGTGCCAGCAGCCTCAGTAGCGGGGGAATTCCAGATACGCAGTATTTT. Amino acids: CASSLSSGGIPDTQYF.